The 14 T cell receptor beta chains presented below share a single source sample, sequenced in a study of cytomegalovirus exposure and HLA in healthy donors. PCR involved 60 Vbeta and 13 Jbeta primers. Sequencing used immunoSEQ multiplex PCR; TCRdb keeps in-frame clones, though not all of them. The sample holds over 250,000 clones; about 66% are singletons and the top ten take 2% to 2.5%. Sequenced: PBMCs. These receptors were collected from a female donor in good health and CMV-seronegative.

This clone occurred a few times. This chain connects TRBV10-2 to TRBJ2-1, with D tentatively TRBD2 (6 bases). Germline V gene data show CDR1 as WSHSY and CDR2 as SAAADI. V was clipped by 9 bases and J by 4 bases, with 13 bases between them. The CDR3 is 13 residues long. CDR3 nucleotides: TGCGCCAGTCGGGACTCCCTATACAATGAGCAGTTCTTC. Translating it yields CASRDSLYNEQFF.

The genes are TRBV27 and TRBJ1-2; possibly TRBD1 for D (6 bases). Germline-derived CDR1 and CDR2 are MNHEY and SMNVEV (reference sequence). The CDR3 contains 13 residues. The V gene lost 4 bases and the J gene lost 3 bases, with 9 bases spanning the gap. CDR3 nucleotides: TGTGCCAGCAGTTCACAGGGTTACTATGGCTACACCTTC. It yields the protein CASSSQGYYGYTF.

The V gene is TRBV15, the J gene TRBJ2-1, with TRBD2 matching over 9 bases. Per the germline V gene, CDR1 is LNHNV and CDR2 is YYDKDF (reference sequence). The CDR3 loop spans 18 amino acids. The junction had 11 bases not matched to a gene; V was cut back by 2 bases and J by 3 bases. In DNA, the CDR3 is TGTGCCACCAGCAGATCTAGCGGGATCCCTTTTGGCTACAATGAGCAGTTCTTC. Protein product: CATSRSSGIPFGYNEQFF.

The V and J genes are TRBV7-8 and TRBJ2-3, with 9 bases aligning to TRBD2. Per germline, CDR1 SGHVS and CDR2 FQNEAQ. CDR3 length: 17 amino acids. The V and J ends lost 0 bases and 5 bases, in that order; junction bases with no gene match: 9. The CDR3 DNA follows: TGTGCCAGCAGCTTAGCGCAGAGCGGGAGGAAGGGAGATACGCAGTATTTT. This translates into CASSLAQSGRKGDTQYF. Variable domain in full (rest from reference TRBV7-8 and TRBJ2-3): GAGVSQSPRYKVAKRGQDVALRCDPISGHVSLFWYQQALGQGPEFLTYFQNEAQLDKSGLPSDRFFAERPEGSVSTLKIQRTQQEDSAVYLCASSLAQSGRKGDTQYFGPGTRLTVL.

This chain connects TRBV11-3 to TRBJ2-2; D gene unclear. The germline V and J ends were trimmed by 5 bases and 5 bases, with 15 bases remaining between them. The germline V gene has CDR1 SGHNT and CDR2 YENEEA. The length of the CDR3 is 15 residues. Here the CDR3 reads CASSAVMAGTGELFF. CDR3 nucleotides: TGTGCCAGCAGCGCGGTCATGGCTGGAACCGGGGAGCTGTTTTTT.

The chain recombines TRBV28 with TRBJ2-3, with a weak D call TRBD1 (5 bases). The CDR3 covers 14 residues. V gave up 7 bases and J gave up 10 bases, with 21 bases separating them. The germline V gene has CDR1 MDHEN and CDR2 SYDVKM. The CDR3 region has the DNA TGTGCCAGCACGGCAGGGAATGAGTGGACGGCGCAGTATTTT. This sequence encodes CASTAGNEWTAQYF.

The chain carries TRBV7-9 and TRBJ1-3; D unresolved. Germline V gene data show CDR1 as SEHNR and CDR2 as FQNEAQ (reference sequence). This CDR3 is built from 14 residues. V dropped 1 base and J dropped 4 bases, with 8 bases sitting between them. The CDR3 spells CASSLDSDGNTIYF. CDR3 coding DNA: TGTGCCAGCAGCTTAGATAGCGACGGAAACACCATATATTTT. The full variable domain, rest sourced from reference TRBV7-9 and TRBJ1-3, is DTGVSQNPRHKITKRGQNVTFRCDPISEHNRLYWYRQTLGQGPEFLTYFQNEAQLEKSRLLSDRFSAERPKGSFSTLEIQRTEQGDSAMYLCASSLDSDGNTIYFGEGSWLTVV.

V usage is TRBV4-1 and J usage is TRBJ1-2; 7 positions match TRBD1. J gave up 5 bases and V 6 bases, and 9 bases lay outside the gene matches. Germline V lookup: CDR1 MGHRA, CDR2 YSYEKL. This CDR3 contains 14 residues. The CDR3 DNA follows: TGCGCCAGCAGGCCACAGGGGCGGGAATATGGCTACACCTTC. Its translation: CASRPQGREYGYTF.

This sequence joins TRBV5-1 and TRBJ1-5; D remains ambiguous. Trimming cost V 4 bases and J 3 bases, with 8 bases left between them. Germline V gene data show CDR1 as SGHRS and CDR2 as YFSETQ. This CDR3 is built from 13 residues. The CDR3 region is CASSLSVNQPQHF. In DNA form, the CDR3 reads TGCGCCAGCAGCCTTTCAGTCAATCAGCCCCAGCATTTT.

The J gene is TRBJ2-3, the V gene TRBV5-6; 10 bases fit TRBD1. The V segment lost 4 bases and the J segment 5 bases; nucleotides outside the gene matches: 7. The germline CDR1 and CDR2 sequences are SGHDT and YYEEEE. This CDR3 spans 15 amino acids. For the CDR3, the DNA is TGTGCCAGCAGCCAGGGGACAGGGGCGTTAGATACGCAGTATTTT. The encoded protein is CASSQGTGALDTQYF.

The chain recombines TRBV30 with TRBJ2-5; possibly TRBD1 for D (5 bases). Trimming stripped 0 bases from V and 4 bases from J, with 12 bases between. Germline CDR1 and CDR2: GTSNPN and SVGIG (reference sequence). CDR3 size: 14 residues. The CDR3 sequence: CAWSVGSDRETQYF. The CDR3 bases are TGTGCCTGGAGTGTAGGAAGCGACAGAGAGACCCAGTACTTC.

This chain joins TRBV6-4 and TRBJ1-1; a weak D match, TRBD1 (5 bases). With 5 bases removed from V and 5 bases from J, the gap between germline ends came to 12 bases. This CDR3 comprises 13 residues. Germline CDR1 is MRHNA and CDR2 is SNTAGT. The DNA for the CDR3 is TGTGCCAGCAGTTCATTACAGGAGACTGAAGCTTTCTTT. Translating it yields CASSSLQETEAFF.

The chain couples TRBV11-3 to TRBJ2-3; 9 nucleotides line up with TRBD1. The junction had 16 bases not matched to a gene; V was cut back by 3 bases and J by 3 bases. The germline V gene has CDR1 SGHNT and CDR2 YENEEA. The CDR3 is 19 residues long. CDR3 DNA sequence: TGTGCCAGCAGCTTTGCCAGATCTGGGACAGGGAGGTTAACAGATACGCAGTATTTT. As protein: CASSFARSGTGRLTDTQYF.

The chain carries TRBV5-6 and TRBJ1-1; TRBD1 is a possible D gene (6 bases). The V and J ends lost 4 bases and 3 bases respectively, with 19 bases between them. Germline V CDR1 and CDR2: SGHDT, YYEEEE. The CDR3 contains 16 residues. The CDR3 DNA reads TGTGCCAGCAGCGGCGGGGGGGGCTTCGGGGACACTGAAGCTTTCTTT. As protein: CASSGGGGFGDTEAFF. Full variable domain (rest looked up from reference TRBV5-6 and TRBJ1-1): DAGVTQSPTHLIKTRGQQVTLRCSPKSGHDTVSWYQQALGQGPQFIFQYYEEEERQRGNFPDRFSGHQFPNYSSELNVNALLLGDSALYLCASSGGGGFGDTEAFFGQGTRLTVV.